What follows are 19 T cell receptor beta chains derived from one specimen sequenced in a study of CD8 T cells in Susac syndrome. The RNA input was 0.5 to 1 ug, and it was reverse transcribed with random hexamers. TCRdb re-called the immunoSEQ multiplex PCR reads through MiXCR, storing one row per CDR3 protein. The table has about 300,000 distinct CDR3 sequences, about 90% seen once. The sequencing input was CD4+ T cells from PBMCs. Receptors were obtained from a human donor with multiple sclerosis.

The chain couples TRBV6-5 to TRBJ1-2; no clear D gene. Germline lookup yields CDR1 MNHEY and CDR2 SVGAGI. This CDR3 comprises 15 residues. Between the trimmed V and J ends, which lost 4 bases and 4 bases, there was a span of 16 bases. CDR3 sequence (DNA): TGTGCCAGCAGTTCCCGGACGGCAGTCAGCTATGGCTACACCTTC. This encodes CASSSRTAVSYGYTF.

The gene calls are TRBV5-1 and TRBJ1-5, with TRBD1 matching 10 bases. V dropped 4 bases and J dropped 9; count of bases not matched to a gene: 7. The CDR3 length is 14 residues. Germline V gene lookup returns CDR1 SGHRS and CDR2 YFSETQ. CDR3 sequence: CASSEGTGDRPQHF. DNA of the CDR3: TGCGCCAGCAGCGAAGGGACAGGGGATCGGCCCCAGCATTTT.

The chain has TRBV6-6 and TRBJ2-1, with 11 bases fitting TRBD2. The CDR3 sequence is 16 residues long. V lost 4 bases, J lost 6 bases, and 8 bases stayed unmatched. Germline V gene data show CDR1 as MNHNY and CDR2 as SVGAGI (reference sequence). The CDR3 region is CASSSTTSGGSNEQFF. The CDR3 coding sequence is TGTGCCAGCAGTTCCACCACTAGCGGGGGTTCCAATGAGCAGTTCTTC.

As for this clonotype: One junction end disagrees with the germline gene, perhaps due to a read error. V usage is TRBV6-1 and J usage is TRBJ1-2; D not certain. The CDR3 is 15 amino acids. The germline V gene has CDR1 MNHNS and CDR2 SASEGT. The CDR3 loop is CAGSEESRNSYGYTF. CDR3 coding DNA: TGTGCCGGCAGTGAAGAAAGTAGGAACAGTTATGGCTACACCTTC.

The chain employs TRBV11-2 and TRBJ2-3; D call uncertain. CDR3 size: 12 residues. V was clipped by 4 bases and J by 6 bases, with 8 bases between them. Germline V gives CDR1 SGHAT, CDR2 FQNNGV. CDR3: CASSSFRDTQYF. In DNA form, the CDR3 reads TGTGCCAGCAGCTCATTTAGGGATACGCAGTATTTT.

The chain combines TRBV7-2 with TRBJ2-3; 11 bases line up with TRBD2. Per germline, CDR1 SGHTA and CDR2 FQGNSA. CDR3 length: 17 amino acids. Germline trimming cut 6 bases from V and 2 bases from J; bases unmatched to any gene: 10. This CDR3 reads CASRLLPGLADTDTQYF. CDR3 sequence (DNA): TGTGCCAGCAGACTATTGCCGGGACTAGCGGACACAGATACGCAGTATTTT.

This rearrangement joins TRBV4-3 to TRBJ2-7; D is possibly TRBD1 (6 bases). The germline gives CDR1 LGHNA, CDR2 YSLEER. The CDR3 contains 18 residues. The germline V and J ends were trimmed by 4 bases and 4 bases, with 26 bases remaining between them. The CDR3 DNA is TGCGCCAGCAGCCTCTACTGGGGGACACCAGGTCAGCGGTACGAGCAGTACTTC. Translation gives CASSLYWGTPGQRYEQYF.

The rearrangement uses TRBV7-2 and TRBJ2-1; perhaps TRBD1 as D (5 bases). The germline gives CDR1 SGHTA, CDR2 FQGNSA. Trimming pared 3 bases from V and 0 bases from J, leaving 6 bases between. The CDR3 loop spans 14 amino acids. The CDR3 DNA reads TGTGCCAGCAGCTTCGACAGCTCCTACAATGAGCAGTTCTTC. It is translated as CASSFDSSYNEQFF.

This clonotype was seen more than once but under ten times. This rearrangement joins TRBV19 to TRBJ1-2; 7 bases are shared with TRBD1. The length of the CDR3 is 14 residues. V shed 5 bases, J shed 6 bases, and the junction held 9 bases outside the gene matches. Germline V gene data show CDR1 as LNHDA and CDR2 as SQIVND (reference sequence). CDR3 region: CASSVQGIRHGYTF. CDR3 DNA sequence: TGTGCCAGTAGTGTACAGGGGATTAGGCATGGCTACACCTTC.

The chain carries TRBV6-5 and TRBJ1-1; a weak D match, TRBD1 (5 bases). The V gene lost 5 bases and the J gene lost 6 bases, with 10 bases spanning the gap. CDR1 and CDR2 from the germline V gene are MNHEY and SVGAGI. The CDR3 runs 12 residues. CDR3 coding DNA: TGTGCCAGCAGTGCAGGGAGCTCTGAAGCTTTCTTT. This sequence encodes CASSAGSSEAFF.

The V call is TRBV2, the J call TRBJ2-1; 11 bases line up with TRBD2. From germline, CDR1 is SNHLY and CDR2 FYNNEI. The ends lost 6 bases at V and 4 bases at J; junction bases unmatched: 2. The CDR3 is 14 residues long. In DNA, the CDR3 is TGTGCCAGCAGGGGGACTAGCGGATACAATGAGCAGTTCTTC. Its translation: CASRGTSGYNEQFF. Complete variable domain (other parts from reference TRBV2 and TRBJ2-1): EPEVTQTPSHQVTQMGQEVILRCVPISNHLYFYWYRQILGQKVEFLVSFYNNEISEKSEIFDDQFSVERPDGSNFTLKIRSTKLEDSAMYFCASRGTSGYNEQFFGPGTRLTVL.

V and J are TRBV6-2 or TRBV6-3 and TRBJ2-5; D is unclear. The CDR3 totals 11 residues. CDR1 MNHEY and CDR2 SVGEGT come from the germline V gene. V lost 7 bases to trimming and J lost 3 bases, with 6 bases between them. The chain's CDR3 is CASTLEETQYF. The CDR3 nucleotides read TGTGCCAGCACCCTAGAAGAGACCCAGTACTTC.

The V gene is TRBV7-2, the J gene TRBJ2-1; no firm D call. CDR3 length: 13 amino acids. Germline V lookup: CDR1 SGHTA, CDR2 FQGNSA. Deletions cut 4 bases from V and 6 bases from J, with 10 bases between. CDR3 coding DNA: TGTGCCAGCAGCTACGTCTACTCCAATGAGCAGTTCTTC. Amino acids: CASSYVYSNEQFF.

CDR3 DNA: TGCAGCGTTGTTAAAAACATTCAGTACTTC. Translating it yields CSVVKNIQYF. The rearrangement joins TRBV29-1 to TRBJ2-4; D not resolved. The CDR3 totals 10 residues. V dropped 4 bases and J dropped 4 bases, with 2 bases sitting between them. Germline lookup yields CDR1 SQVTM and CDR2 ANQGSEA.

The chain employs TRBV7-8 and TRBJ2-7, with D maybe TRBD1 (5 bases). CDR1 SGHVS and CDR2 FQNEAQ come from the germline V gene. This CDR3 contains 15 residues. Trimming shortened V by 5 bases and J by 5 bases, and 19 bases separated the two germline ends. CDR3 in amino acids: CASSPDRTTGNEQYF. The CDR3 nucleotides read TGTGCCAGCAGCCCGGACCGAACAACAGGTAACGAGCAGTACTTC. Looking up the rest from reference TRBV7-8 and TRBJ2-7 gives the full variable domain: GAGVSQSPRYKVAKRGQDVALRCDPISGHVSLFWYQQALGQGPEFLTYFQNEAQLDKSGLPSDRFFAERPEGSVSTLKIQRTQQEDSAVYLCASSPDRTTGNEQYFGPGTRLTVT.

This chain uses TRBV7-9 with TRBJ2-7; TRBD2 matches at 12 bases. CDR3 length: 19 residues. Germline V gene sequence: CDR1 SEHNR, CDR2 FQNEAQ (reference sequence). V lost 5 bases and J lost 4; bases outside the gene matches: 18. CDR3 nucleotide sequence: TGTGCCAGCAGCACCTTAGGCGCCCTTACGACTAGCGGGGGATACGAGCAGTACTTC. This encodes CASSTLGALTTSGGYEQYF.

V is TRBV6-1 and J is TRBJ2-1; D remains ambiguous. The CDR3 runs 13 residues. V was pared by 8 bases and J by 15 bases, with 23 bases between. CDR1 and CDR2 from the germline V gene are MNHNS and SASEGT. CDR3 sequence reads: CASLQVAIPRAFF. CDR3 coding DNA: TGTGCCAGCCTTCAAGTCGCAATACCCCGGGCGTTCTTC.

The chain recombines TRBV4-1 with TRBJ2-2, with D tentatively TRBD2 (6 bases). V was trimmed by 1 base and J by 6 bases, leaving 15 bases between them. The CDR3 is 16 residues long. Germline values: CDR1 MGHRA, CDR2 YSYEKL. The CDR3 loop reads CASSQVRLVIAGELFF. The CDR3 nucleotides read TGCGCCAGCAGCCAAGTAAGACTAGTTATAGCCGGGGAGCTGTTTTTT.

The chain joins TRBV6-2 or TRBV6-3 to TRBJ2-1; 7 bases align to TRBD1. Germline V gene sequence: CDR1 MNHEY, CDR2 SVGEGT. The J segment lost 8 bases and the V segment lost 2 bases, leaving 9 bases of the junction unmatched. The CDR3 is made up of 15 amino acids. CDR3 nucleotide sequence: TGTGCCAGCAGTTACGAGGGGGCAAGGTCAGATGAGCAGTTCTTC. Encoded protein: CASSYEGARSDEQFF.